Each of the 8 T cell receptor beta chains below was sequenced from the same sample in a study of Graves' ophthalmopathy and Graves' hyperthyroidism. Amplifying from RNA transcripts, the study obtained TCR beta CDR3 regions. The authors performed first-round RT-PCR with HTBI primers and then a second-round multiplex PCR. TCRdb reprocessed the multiplex PCR reads with MiXCR, giving one entry per CDR3 protein. The sample shows a few hundred thousand distinct CDR3 sequences, around 21% of them seen only once. Source material: peripheral blood. Every receptor here comes from a woman aged 18-29 years with stable Graves' hyperthyroidism.

The table lists this clonotype with many counts. The chain has TRBV20-1 and TRBJ2-7; perhaps TRBD1 as D (5 bases). The CDR3 contains 15 residues. V lost 1 base and J 0 bases, leaving 13 bases between the germline ends. Germline V gene sequence: CDR1 DFQATT, CDR2 SNEGSKA (reference sequence). The CDR3 coding sequence is TGCAGTGCTAGAGGCTTGACAGAGCCCTCCTACGAGCAGTACTTC. This gives the protein CSARGLTEPSYEQYF.

This clonotype was recorded many times. This chain uses TRBV19 with TRBJ1-1; TRBD1 aligns across 7 bases. Germline trimming cut 3 bases from V and 0 bases from J; bases unmatched to any gene: 4. Per germline, CDR1 LNHDA and CDR2 SQIVND (reference sequence). The CDR3 covers 15 residues. The CDR3 loop reads CASSIRGRVNTEAFF. The DNA of the CDR3 is TGTGCCAGTAGTATCAGGGGGAGGGTGAACACTGAAGCTTTCTTT.

The chain carries TRBV7-2 and TRBJ2-7; 13 positions agree with TRBD2. The CDR3 runs 15 residues. Germline lookup yields CDR1 SGHTA and CDR2 FQGNSA. The V and J ends lost 4 bases and 9 bases, in that order; junction bases with no gene match: 9. The CDR3 DNA reads as TGTGCCAGCAGCTCACGTAGACTAGCGGGAGGATGGCAGTACTTC. This sequence encodes CASSSRRLAGGWQYF.

This clonotype was seen at least ten times. The chain recombines TRBV24-1 with TRBJ2-2; a possible D gene is TRBD2 (5 bases). V lost 0 bases and J 6 bases, leaving 19 bases between the germline ends. CDR3 length: 18 residues. The germline V gene has CDR1 KGHDR and CDR2 SFDVKD. This CDR3 reads CATSDLERVAGLPGELFF. DNA of the CDR3: TGTGCCACCAGTGATTTGGAAAGAGTTGCGGGCCTCCCCGGGGAGCTGTTTTTT.

The sample holds a few counts of this clonotype. The V gene is TRBV6-2 or TRBV6-3, the J gene TRBJ2-4; 8 bases align to TRBD1. Per the germline V gene, CDR1 is MNHEY and CDR2 is SVGEGT. The CDR3 sequence is 19 residues long. Trimming cost V 0 bases and J 2 bases; bases outside gene matches: 12. CDR3 coding DNA: TGTGCCAGCAGTTACTCCAGGGCTCGGCAGGGGGCTACCAAAAACATTCAGTACTTC. This sequence encodes CASSYSRARQGATKNIQYF.

This clonotype was seen repeatedly, ten times or more. V and J are TRBV7-9 and TRBJ2-7, with 8 bases matching TRBD2. V gave up 1 base and J gave up 0 bases; unmatched junction bases: 8. The CDR3 is 17 amino acids. Germline CDR1 and CDR2: SEHNR and FQNEAQ (reference sequence). The CDR3 loop is CASSLGLRSGSSYEQYF. Here the CDR3 DNA reads TGTGCCAGCAGCTTAGGCCTTCGGAGCGGGAGCTCCTACGAGCAGTACTTC.

At least ten counts were recorded for this clonotype. V and J are TRBV11-2 and TRBJ2-5, with D tentatively TRBD2 (6 bases). Trimming took off 4 bases at V and 5 bases at J, with 20 bases between the two ends. The germline gives CDR1 SGHAT, CDR2 FQNNGV. The CDR3 extends over 16 amino acids. For the CDR3, the DNA is TGTGCCAGCAGCTCCCGCGTTTCGTTCGGAGGGGAGACCCAGTACTTC. Protein: CASSSRVSFGGETQYF.

The table lists this clonotype with many counts. The V and J genes are TRBV4-1 and TRBJ1-2, with no clear D. Germline CDR1 is MGHRA and CDR2 is YSYEKL. V shed 2 bases and J shed 5 bases, with 18 bases lying between them. This CDR3 is built from 16 residues. Written as DNA, the CDR3 is TGCGCCAGCAGCCAACGGATCCCCCCCAACGTATATGGCTACACCTTC. Amino acid sequence: CASSQRIPPNVYGYTF.